These 26 T cell receptor beta chains were sequenced from one sample in a study of T cells in Graves' hyperthyroidism and ophthalmopathy (dated by TCRdb to about 2019). Library preparation used multiplex PCR. Instrument used: Illumina HiSeq 2000. TCR beta CDR3 regions were amplified from RNA transcripts. The TCR CDR3 was subjected to a first round of RT-PCR using the HTBI primer set and the Qiagen OneStep RT-PCR kit. TCRdb reanalyzed the raw reads on its own, using fastp at Q25 for trimming and MiXCR for clone calling, and kept in-frame beta chains. Rows matching on CDR3 protein sequence are summarized as one entry with the most common DNA and genes. Present in this sample are about 560,000 distinct CDR3 sequences, over 15% of which were seen just once. 15% to 20% of the sample rests with the top ten. The sample taken for sequencing was blood. Every receptor here comes from a woman aged 18 to 35 with Graves' hyperthyroidism.

This clonotype showed up just a few times. This chain connects TRBV7-8 to TRBJ1-1; D gene uncertain. Germline-derived CDR1 and CDR2 are SGHVS and FQNEAQ. V was pared by 4 bases and J by 1 base, with 10 bases between. The CDR3 has 14 residues. CDR3 in DNA: TGTGCCAGCAGCTCCCTACGACAGAACACTGAAGCTTTCTTT. Its translation: CASSSLRQNTEAFF. The full variable domain, rest sourced from reference TRBV7-8 and TRBJ1-1, is GAGVSQSPRYKVAKRGQDVALRCDPISGHVSLFWYQQALGQGPEFLTYFQNEAQLDKSGLPSDRFFAERPEGSVSTLKIQRTQQEDSAVYLCASSSLRQNTEAFFGQGTRLTVV.

This clonotype was counted ten times or more. The chain links TRBV30 to TRBJ1-6; the D gene is possibly TRBD1 (6 bases). CDR1 GTSNPN and CDR2 SVGIG come from the germline V gene (reference sequence). V gave up 3 bases and J gave up 6 bases, with 9 bases separating them. The CDR3 runs 13 residues. This chain's CDR3 is CAWSDRSNSPLHF. CDR3 sequence (DNA): TGTGCCTGGAGCGACAGGTCTAATTCACCCCTCCACTTT. Filled out from reference TRBV30 and TRBJ1-6, the complete variable domain reads SQTIHQWPATLVQPVGSPLSLECTVEGTSNPNLYWYRQAAGRGLQLLFYSVGIGQISSEVPQNLSASRPQDRQFILSSKKLLLSDSGFYLCAWSDRSNSPLHFGNGTRLTVT.

This clonotype has at least ten counts. This chain links TRBV6-1 with TRBJ1-1, with 7 bases identical to TRBD1. The V gene's germline CDR1 is MNHNS and CDR2 SASEGT. The CDR3 contains 16 residues. J gave up 1 base and V 8 bases, and 13 bases lay outside the gene matches. The CDR3 bases are TGTGCCAGCCGAAACGACCTCGACAGGGCGAACACTGAAGCTTTCTTT. This codes for CASRNDLDRANTEAFF.

In this sample, this clonotype turned up many times. The rearrangement uses TRBV28 and TRBJ1-1, with TRBD1 identical over 7 bases. The CDR3 is 16 amino acids. Germline assignment: CDR1 MDHEN and CDR2 SYDVKM. Trimming removed 6 bases from V and 0 bases from J; junction bases left unmatched: 10. Here the CDR3 reads CASSLTGPALNTEAFF. Here the CDR3 DNA reads TGTGCCAGCAGCTTGACAGGGCCCGCCTTGAACACTGAAGCTTTCTTT.

This clonotype was detected only a few times. V gene TRBV10-3 combines with J gene TRBJ2-6; a weak D match, TRBD2 (6 bases). CDR1 and CDR2 (germline): ENHRY, SYGVKD. V lost 4 bases and J 2 bases, leaving 12 bases between the germline ends. This CDR3 has 16 amino acids. For the CDR3, the DNA is TGTGCCATCAGTGCGGGGGAGAGAGCTGGGGCCAACGTCCTGACTTTC. It yields the protein CAISAGERAGANVLTF.

This clonotype occurred a few times. The chain has TRBV6-1 and TRBJ1-5, with no clear D. Per germline, CDR1 MNHNS and CDR2 SASEGT. The CDR3 length is 16 residues. Trimming shortened V by 8 bases and J by 3 bases, and 20 bases separated the two germline ends. The CDR3 is CASYIGGKWANQPQHF. CDR3 bases: TGTGCCAGCTACATTGGAGGAAAGTGGGCCAATCAGCCCCAGCATTTT.

This clonotype was recorded a few times. The chain uses TRBV2 and TRBJ1-4; D unclear. V lost 8 bases, J lost 0 bases, and 10 bases lay in between. The CDR3 is made up of 14 amino acids. The germline V gene has CDR1 SNHLY and CDR2 FYNNEI. In DNA, the CDR3 is TGTGCCAGCGGACGAGTTGCAACTAATGAAAAACTGTTTTTT. Its protein product is CASGRVATNEKLFF.

This clonotype was picked up many times. The rearrangement links TRBV7-9 to TRBJ2-2; D possibly matches TRBD1 or TRBD2 (5 bases each). CDR3 length: 19 amino acids. The germline V and J ends were trimmed by 5 bases and 0 bases, with 22 bases remaining between them. The germline gives CDR1 SEHNR, CDR2 FQNEAQ (reference sequence). The CDR3 DNA is TGTGCCAGCAGCCACGGCGAGGGACGGCGCCTATCGAACACCGGGGAGCTGTTTTTT. Protein sequence: CASSHGEGRRLSNTGELFF. The full variable domain, completed using reference TRBV7-9 and TRBJ2-2, is DTGVSQNPRHKITKRGQNVTFRCDPISEHNRLYWYRQTLGQGPEFLTYFQNEAQLEKSRLLSDRFSAERPKGSFSTLEIQRTEQGDSAMYLCASSHGEGRRLSNTGELFFGEGSRLTVL.

As for this clonotype: A much more abundant neighbour one base away suggests this may be a read error. The genes are TRBV7-9 and TRBJ2-2; 14 nucleotides line up with TRBD2. The CDR3 spans 16 residues. J lost 9 bases, V lost 5 bases, and 8 bases had no gene match. Germline CDR1 is SEHNR and CDR2 is FQNEAQ (reference sequence). The CDR3 loop is CASSPGLAGVTWELFF. In DNA form, the CDR3 reads TGTGCCAGCAGCCCGGGACTAGCGGGAGTTACCTGGGAGCTGTTTTTT. Using reference TRBV7-9 and TRBJ2-2 for the parts outside the CDR3, the full variable domain is DTGVSQNPRHKITKRGQNVTFRCDPISEHNRLYWYRQTLGQGPEFLTYFQNEAQLEKSRLLSDRFSAERPKGSFSTLEIQRTEQGDSAMYLCASSPGLAGVTWELFFGEGSRLTVL.

This chain links TRBV9 with TRBJ2-7, with no clear D. Per the germline V gene, CDR1 is SGDLS and CDR2 is YYNGEE. The CDR3 has 12 amino acids. V was clipped by 7 bases and J by 3 bases, with 11 bases between them. CDR3 sequence: CASLIFGYEQYF. The CDR3 bases are TGTGCCAGCCTCATTTTCGGCTACGAGCAGTACTTC.

The V and J genes are TRBV18 and TRBJ2-7; 10 bases line up with TRBD1. The CDR3 is 14 amino acids. J lost 5 bases, V lost 5 bases, and 6 bases had no gene match. Germline CDR1 and CDR2: KGHSH and LQKENI. The chain's CDR3 is CASSVRQGANEQYF. The CDR3, as DNA: TGTGCCAGCTCAGTGCGACAGGGGGCAAACGAGCAGTACTTC.

This clonotype was detected ten times or more. V usage is TRBV12-3 or TRBV12-4 and J usage is TRBJ2-3; 7 positions agree with TRBD2. V gave up 1 base and J gave up 4 bases; unmatched junction bases: 5. This CDR3 region has 15 residues. Here the CDR3 reads CASSLEGGPSDTQYF. CDR3 DNA: TGTGCCAGCAGTTTAGAGGGAGGGCCCTCAGATACGCAGTATTTT.

Many counts were recorded for this clonotype. The CDR3 DNA is TGTGCCAGCAGCTTGGGCTGGGAATCTCCTGAAGCTTTCTTT. Protein sequence: CASSLGWESPEAFF. This chain connects TRBV11-3 to TRBJ1-1; D not resolved. The V gene's germline CDR1 is SGHNT and CDR2 YENEEA. The CDR3 spans 14 residues. With 3 bases removed from V and 6 bases from J, the gap between germline ends came to 14 bases.

This clonotype has at least ten counts. The chain employs TRBV7-9 and TRBJ2-7, with D hard to call. CDR1 SEHNR and CDR2 FQNEAQ come from the germline V gene (reference sequence). This CDR3 is built from 14 residues. With 4 bases removed from V and 4 bases from J, the gap between germline ends came to 14 bases. The CDR3 coding sequence is TGTGCCAGCAGCTCCGGCAGGTACCAGTACGAGCAGTACTTC. Translation: CASSSGRYQYEQYF.

Points on this clonotype: This may be a read error, as it is one base from a much larger clone. This rearrangement joins TRBV24-1 to TRBJ2-7; D could derive from TRBD1 or TRBD2 (5 bases each). The germline gives CDR1 KGHDR, CDR2 SFDVKD. The CDR3 loop spans 12 amino acids. Trimming left V 11 bases short and J 6 bases short, with 16 bases between. CDR3 bases: TGTGCCATGTGTGGGGGTGCCTGCGAGCAGTACTTC. This encodes CAMCGGACEQYF.

V usage is TRBV5-5 and J usage is TRBJ1-1; TRBD1 agrees at 8 bases. Germline CDR1 is SGHKS and CDR2 is YYEKEE (reference sequence). The CDR3 extends over 14 amino acids. V was clipped by 0 bases and J by 4 bases; unmatched bases: 2. CDR3 coding DNA: TGTGCCAGCAGCTTGGCGACAGGGGCCACTGAAGCTTTCTTT. Translated: CASSLATGATEAFF.

This clonotype was picked up a small number of times. As DNA, the CDR3 is TGTGCCAGCAGTGATTGGCAGTCGCTCTCCTATAATTCACCCCTCCACTTT. Translation: CASSDWQSLSYNSPLHF. The genes are TRBV6-1 and TRBJ1-6; D gene ambiguous. The CDR3 consists of 17 residues. Germline values: CDR1 MNHNS, CDR2 SASEGT. V dropped 3 bases and J dropped 0 bases, with 12 bases sitting between them.

The J gene is TRBJ2-4, the V gene TRBV5-1; D ambiguous. Trimming shortened V by 0 bases and J by 8 bases, and 15 bases separated the two germline ends. Per germline, CDR1 SGHRS and CDR2 YFSETQ. The CDR3 runs 15 residues. Here the CDR3 DNA reads TGCGCCAGCAGCTTGGAAGGAGTAGGGCTGGACATTCAGTACTTC. It specifies CASSLEGVGLDIQYF. The full variable domain, in which reference TRBV5-1 and TRBJ2-4 provide the parts outside the CDR3, is KAGVTQTPRYLIKTRGQQVTLSCSPISGHRSVSWYQQTPGQGLQFLFEYFSETQRNKGNFPGRFSGRQFSNSRSEMNVSTLELGDSALYLCASSLEGVGLDIQYFGAGTRLSVL.

The rearrangement uses TRBV4-2 and TRBJ2-1, with D possibly being TRBD1 (5 bases). This CDR3 contains 14 residues. V gave up 5 bases and J gave up 10 bases, with 18 bases separating them. Germline V gene data show CDR1 as LGHNA and CDR2 as YNFKEQ. CDR3: CASSLGQGNYEQFF. The CDR3 bases are TGTGCCAGCAGCTTGGGGCAGGGAAATTACGAGCAGTTCTTC.

There are many counts of this clonotype. The rearrangement links TRBV2 to TRBJ2-2; 9 bases match TRBD2. The CDR3 is 16 residues long. Germline V lookup: CDR1 SNHLY, CDR2 FYNNEI. After removal of 7 bases from V and 4 bases from J, the junction contained 10 bases not matched to a gene. DNA of the CDR3: TGTGCCAGCAAACTACTGACTAGCGGATCCACCGGGGAGCTGTTTTTT. Translated, it gives CASKLLTSGSTGELFF. The whole variable domain, remainder taken from reference TRBV2 and TRBJ2-2, is EPEVTQTPSHQVTQMGQEVILRCVPISNHLYFYWYRQILGQKVEFLVSFYNNEISEKSEIFDDQFSVERPDGSNFTLKIRSTKLEDSAMYFCASKLLTSGSTGELFFGEGSRLTVL.

This clonotype occurred many times. The chain is built from TRBV27 and TRBJ2-5, with D perhaps matching TRBD1 (6 bases). The CDR3 extends over 17 amino acids. V was clipped by 3 bases and J by 1 base, with 18 bases between them. Germline V gene data show CDR1 as MNHEY and CDR2 as SMNVEV (reference sequence). CDR3 bases: TGTGCCAGCAGTTTTTATTCGGACAGCTCCTCCCAAGAGACCCAGTACTTC. This sequence encodes CASSFYSDSSSQETQYF.

The chain uses TRBV28 and TRBJ1-5; D unresolved. CDR3 length: 16 residues. The germline V gene has CDR1 MDHEN and CDR2 SYDVKM. Trimming removed 6 bases from V and 4 bases from J, with 19 bases in between. The CDR3 coding sequence is TGTGCCAGCAGCTATACGACCCGCACGAAAAATCAGCCCCAGCATTTT. Its translation: CASSYTTRTKNQPQHF. The full variable domain, with the rest looked up from reference TRBV28 and TRBJ1-5, is DVKVTQSSRYLVKRTGEKVFLECVQDMDHENMFWYRQDPGLGLRLIYFSYDVKMKEKGDIPEGYSVSREKKERFSLILESASTNQTSMYLCASSYTTRTKNQPQHFGDGTRLSIL.

This clonotype has at least ten counts. The chain carries TRBV28 and TRBJ1-1; unclear D gene. CDR3 length: 12 amino acids. In germline, CDR1 is MDHEN, CDR2 SYDVKM. V lost 7 bases and J 3 bases, leaving 9 bases between the germline ends. The CDR3, as DNA: TGTGCCAGCACCCCGAGGCACACTGAAGCTTTCTTT. Amino acid sequence: CASTPRHTEAFF. Combining the CDR3 with reference TRBV28 and TRBJ1-1 gives the whole variable domain DVKVTQSSRYLVKRTGEKVFLECVQDMDHENMFWYRQDPGLGLRLIYFSYDVKMKEKGDIPEGYSVSREKKERFSLILESASTNQTSMYLCASTPRHTEAFFGQGTRLTVV.

In nucleotides, the CDR3 is TGTGCCAGCAGATCTGACAGGCCTCAACTGTTTTTT. Encoded protein: CASRSDRPQLFF. This chain uses TRBV12-3 or TRBV12-4 with TRBJ1-4; D is perhaps TRBD1 (6 bases). The CDR3 length is 12 residues. The V end was cut by 6 bases, the J end by 12 bases, with 14 bases between.

This clonotype was counted at least ten times. The chain joins TRBV10-3 to TRBJ2-2; 12 positions agree with TRBD2. Germline loops: CDR1 ENHRY, CDR2 SYGVKD. J was trimmed by 4 bases and V by 8 bases; bases with no gene match: 11. The CDR3 has 17 amino acids. The CDR3 is CAIRDRLAGGGTGELFF. DNA of the CDR3: TGTGCCATCCGGGACCGGCTAGCGGGAGGGGGCACCGGGGAGCTGTTTTTT.

The chain uses TRBV6-1 and TRBJ1-2; a weak D match, TRBD1 (5 bases). CDR1 is MNHNS, CDR2 SASEGT, per germline. There are 13 residues in the CDR3. The germline V and J ends were trimmed by 1 base and 5 bases, with 8 bases remaining between them. The CDR3 loop reads CASSEGDRYGYTF. DNA of the CDR3: TGTGCCAGCAGTGAAGGGGACCGGTATGGCTACACCTTC.